A single sample is the source of the 25 T cell receptor beta chains below, sequenced in a study of TIL therapy for anti-PD-1-resistant metastatic lung cancer. Specified time point: pre-treatment sample, taken before nivolumab and TIL therapy. This was the immunoSEQ v3 assay. TCRdb keeps only in-frame clones here, not all; method: immunoSEQ multiplex PCR. This sample carries around 19,000 clones, 83% of them seen once, and the ten largest clones take 2% to 2.5%. Here the sequenced sample was blood, taken at baseline. Every receptor here comes from a person aged 25 to 79 with non-small cell lung cancer.

The chain carries TRBV4-3 and TRBJ1-1, with D perhaps matching TRBD1 (5 bases). Per the germline V gene, CDR1 is LGHNA and CDR2 is YSLEER. The CDR3 contains 15 residues. The V end lost 1 base, the J end lost 5 bases, and 14 bases lay between the germline ends. CDR3 residues: CASSQARGVNTEAFF. The DNA for the CDR3 is TGCGCCAGCAGCCAAGCGAGGGGAGTCAATACTGAAGCTTTCTTT.

The genes are TRBV15 and TRBJ2-7, with a weak D call TRBD1 (5 bases). CDR1 is LNHNV, CDR2 YYDKDF, per germline (reference sequence). There are 17 residues in the CDR3. V dropped 1 base and J dropped 3 bases, with 19 bases sitting between them. The CDR3 spells CATSRGGSWGSNYEQYF. CDR3 DNA: TGTGCCACCAGCAGAGGGGGCTCGTGGGGATCGAACTACGAGCAGTACTTC.

The chain couples TRBV19 to TRBJ2-1, with a weak D call TRBD1 (5 bases). The CDR3 extends over 17 amino acids. Germline assignment: CDR1 LNHDA and CDR2 SQIVND (reference sequence). The germline V and J ends were trimmed by 4 bases and 0 bases, with 16 bases remaining between them. The CDR3 sequence: CASSKGQGRGSYNEQFF. CDR3 nucleotides: TGTGCCAGTAGTAAAGGGCAGGGTAGAGGCTCCTACAATGAGCAGTTCTTC.

This chain joins TRBV11-2 and TRBJ2-7; maybe TRBD2 (6 bases). CDR1 and CDR2 (germline): SGHAT, FQNNGV. This CDR3 contains 14 residues. Trimming took 5 bases from V and 2 from J, leaving 13 bases between them. In DNA, the CDR3 is TGTGCCAGCAGCCCAATGGCGGGGCCCTACGAGCAGTACTTC. Residues: CASSPMAGPYEQYF.

This clone was picked up one time. V usage is TRBV4-2 and J usage is TRBJ1-4, with 7 bases matching TRBD1. Germline assignment: CDR1 LGHNA and CDR2 YNFKEQ. This CDR3 spans 16 amino acids. The V and J ends lost 4 bases and 0 bases, in that order; junction bases with no gene match: 5. CDR3 amino acids: CASSPSGGATNEKLFF. In DNA, the CDR3 is TGTGCCAGCAGCCCCTCAGGGGGTGCAACTAATGAAAAACTGTTTTTT.

This clone was detected only once. The chain employs TRBV4-3 and TRBJ2-1; 10 positions match TRBD1. The CDR3 runs to 16 residues. CDR1 and CDR2 from the germline V gene are LGHNA and YSLEER. Trimming took 5 bases from V and 7 from J; bases not matched to a gene: 11. As DNA, the CDR3 is TGCGCCAGCAGCAGGGCAAAAGACAGGGGGCGGAATGAGCAGTTCTTC. Its translation is CASSRAKDRGRNEQFF.

V is TRBV11-2 and J is TRBJ2-1, with D maybe TRBD1 (7 bases). Germline loops: CDR1 SGHAT, CDR2 FQNNGV. Deletions cut 1 base from V and 6 bases from J, with 16 bases between. This CDR3 is 16 amino acids long. CDR3 sequence (DNA): TGTGCCAGCAGCTTAGTGGAGGGGGCGATTTTCAATGAGCAGTTCTTC. Protein product: CASSLVEGAIFNEQFF.

V is TRBV15 and J is TRBJ1-1; TRBD1 is a possible D gene (6 bases). This CDR3 has 15 amino acids. V was shortened by 6 bases and J by 4 bases, with 18 bases between the two germline ends. Germline CDR1 LNHNV, CDR2 YYDKDF (reference sequence). CDR3 protein: CATSTGTTSATEAFF. CDR3 bases: TGTGCCACCAGTACCGGGACAACCAGCGCCACTGAAGCTTTCTTT.

The chain recombines TRBV27 with TRBJ1-1; D not certain. This CDR3 is built from 13 residues. The germline V gene has CDR1 MNHEY and CDR2 SMNVEV (reference sequence). Trimming left V 9 bases short and J 0 bases short, with 11 bases between. CDR3 sequence reads: CASKRGLNTEAFF. The CDR3 DNA reads as TGTGCCAGTAAACGGGGTTTGAACACTGAAGCTTTCTTT.

This rearrangement joins TRBV4-2 to TRBJ2-5, with D hard to call. Germline CDR1 and CDR2: LGHNA and YNFKEQ. The CDR3 totals 13 residues. The V end lost 4 bases, the J end lost 3 bases, and 9 bases lay between the germline ends. The CDR3 sequence: CASSPGSKETQYF. CDR3 in DNA: TGTGCCAGCAGCCCCGGGTCCAAAGAGACCCAGTACTTC.

This clone was observed once. This chain uses TRBV9 with TRBJ1-3; D is undetermined. Between the trimmed V and J ends, which lost 0 bases and 8 bases, there was a span of 9 bases. Germline V gives CDR1 SGDLS, CDR2 YYNGEE. The CDR3 is 13 amino acids. CDR3 nucleotide sequence: TGTGCCAGCAGCGTAGGTGGTCCGGACACCATATATTTT. Translated, it gives CASSVGGPDTIYF. Filled out from reference TRBV9 and TRBJ1-3, the complete variable domain reads DSGVTQTPKHLITATGQRVTLRCSPRSGDLSVYWYQQSLDQGLQFLIQYYNGEERAKGNILERFSAQQFPDLHSELNLSSLELGDSALYFCASSVGGPDTIYFGEGSWLTVV.

The J gene is TRBJ1-2, the V gene TRBV27; D may be TRBD1 (6 bases). The CDR3 is 15 residues long. CDR1 and CDR2 (germline): MNHEY, SMNVEV (reference sequence). Between the trimmed V and J ends, which lost 2 bases and 2 bases, there was a span of 12 bases. This CDR3 is CASSLGPQGNYGYTF. As DNA, the CDR3 is TGTGCCAGCAGTTTAGGGCCCCAGGGGAACTATGGCTACACCTTC.

The genes are TRBV5-1 and TRBJ2-7; D call uncertain. V lost 0 bases and J lost 6, with 16 bases in between. CDR1 SGHRS and CDR2 YFSETQ come from the germline V gene. This CDR3 is 15 amino acids long. CDR3 in amino acids: CASSLEGNPLSEQYF. DNA for the CDR3: TGCGCCAGCAGCTTGGAAGGCAATCCTTTATCCGAGCAGTACTTC.

This chain links TRBV27 with TRBJ1-6; tentative D call: TRBD1 (6 bases). The germline gives CDR1 MNHEY, CDR2 SMNVEV (reference sequence). The CDR3 is made up of 16 amino acids. V was pared by 5 bases and J by 8 bases, with 19 bases between. The CDR3 nucleotides read TGTGCCAGCAGTCCAATAACAGGGCCCTTAGATTCACCCCTCCACTTT. This gives the protein CASSPITGPLDSPLHF.

The chain couples TRBV11-2 to TRBJ1-2; TRBD1 matches 7 bases. Germline CDR1 SGHAT, CDR2 FQNNGV. With V trimmed by 4 bases and J by 2 bases, 7 bases remained unmatched. CDR3 length equals 15 residues. CDR3 sequence: CASSSGQVPNYGYTF. The CDR3 DNA is TGTGCCAGCAGCTCAGGACAGGTCCCCAACTATGGCTACACCTTC.

The chain couples TRBV5-4 to TRBJ1-2; TRBD1 agrees at 9 bases. Germline CDR1 is SGHNT and CDR2 is YYREEE (reference sequence). There are 16 residues in the CDR3. The V and J ends lost 0 bases and 3 bases, in that order; junction bases with no gene match: 6. The chain's CDR3 is CASSLDRTGEYYGYTF. The CDR3 DNA reads TGTGCCAGCAGCTTGGACCGGACAGGGGAGTACTATGGCTACACCTTC. Filled out from reference TRBV5-4 and TRBJ1-2, the complete variable domain reads ETGVTQSPTHLIKTRGQQVTLRCSSQSGHNTVSWYQQALGQGPQFIFQYYREEENGRGNFPPRFSGLQFPNYSSELNVNALELDDSALYLCASSLDRTGEYYGYTFGSGTRLTVV.

The J gene is TRBJ1-5, the V gene TRBV2, with a weak D call TRBD1 (5 bases). The V gene lost 6 bases and the J gene lost 2 bases, with 14 bases spanning the gap. The germline V gene encodes CDR1 SNHLY and CDR2 FYNNEI. This CDR3 is built from 15 residues. The CDR3 sequence is CASRARVGGNQPQHF. In nucleotides, the CDR3 is TGTGCCAGCAGGGCTAGGGTGGGGGGCAATCAGCCCCAGCATTTT.

The chain couples TRBV7-2 to TRBJ1-5; D might be TRBD1 (6 bases). Germline assignment: CDR1 SGHTA and CDR2 FQGNSA. The CDR3 is 15 amino acids. Trimming cost V 1 base and J 3 bases, with 10 bases left between them. CDR3 in DNA: TGTGCCAGCAGCTTAGGGGGACAACCCAATCAGCCCCAGCATTTT. Amino acid sequence: CASSLGGQPNQPQHF.

The gene calls are TRBV19 and TRBJ2-6, with no clear D. The CDR3 runs to 20 residues. V was clipped by 0 bases and J by 0 bases, with 18 bases between them. CDR1 is LNHDA, CDR2 SQIVND, per germline (reference sequence). CDR3 DNA: TGTGCCAGTAGTATAGAGAGTCCCATCCGTTCAAGCTCTGGGGCCAACGTCCTGACTTTC. It translates to CASSIESPIRSSSGANVLTF.

The rearrangement uses TRBV28 and TRBJ2-1, with a possible D match to TRBD2 (6 bases). Trimming removed 5 bases from V and 6 bases from J, with 11 bases in between. Germline CDR1 is MDHEN and CDR2 is SYDVKM. CDR3 length: 13 residues. CDR3 bases: TGTGCCAGCAGTCGGGGGACGGTCAATGAGCAGTTCTTC. Its protein product is CASSRGTVNEQFF.

This rearrangement joins TRBV7-2 to TRBJ1-2; D gene unclear. In germline, CDR1 is SGHTA, CDR2 FQGNSA. This CDR3 region has 16 residues. Trimming removed 1 base from V and 0 bases from J, with 12 bases in between. The CDR3 spells CASSLDPTLANYGYTF. CDR3 DNA: TGTGCCAGCAGCTTAGACCCGACCCTAGCTAACTATGGCTACACCTTC.

V and J are TRBV5-1 and TRBJ2-7; TRBD2 matches at 9 bases. The germline gives CDR1 SGHRS, CDR2 YFSETQ. Trimming at V came to 4 bases and at J to 3 bases, leaving 8 bases not matched to a gene. This CDR3 comprises 15 residues. CDR3 bases: TGCGCCAGCAGCCCTAGCGGGGCTGCCTACTACGAGCAGTACTTC. This encodes CASSPSGAAYYEQYF.

The CDR3 nucleotides read TGTGCCAGCAGCTTCGTAGCGAACACCGGGGAGCTGTTTTTT. Its translation: CASSFVANTGELFF. The chain is built from TRBV7-2 and TRBJ2-2; no firm D call. V lost 3 bases, J lost 0 bases, and 5 bases lay in between. Germline loops: CDR1 SGHTA, CDR2 FQGNSA. The CDR3 length is 14 residues.

The chain recombines TRBV5-6 with TRBJ1-4; 10 bases agree with TRBD1. CDR3 length equals 15 residues. V lost 4 bases and J lost 5; bases outside the gene matches: 5. Germline V gives CDR1 SGHDT, CDR2 YYEEEE. CDR3 DNA sequence: TGTGCCAGCAGCACGAGGACAGGGGGAAATGAAAAACTGTTTTTT. Translation: CASSTRTGGNEKLFF.

The V gene is TRBV7-3, the J gene TRBJ2-1, with 14 bases identical to TRBD2. This CDR3 has 16 amino acids. Germline CDR1 reads SGHTA; CDR2 reads FQGTGA. J lost 4 bases, V lost 2 bases, and 1 base had no gene match. The CDR3 nucleotides read TGTGCCAGCAGCTTAGGACTAGCGGGGGGATACAATGAGCAGTTCTTC. Its protein product is CASSLGLAGGYNEQFF.